This T cell receptor (beta chain) was documented in a study of Ad26.COV2.S vaccination and SARS-CoV-2 variants. Sequenced by immunoSEQ multiplex PCR; TCRdb stores in-frame clones only, minus some. The sample lists fewer than 500,000 clones; 75% to 90% were seen once. Specified treatment: over 15 received Ad26.COV2.S at low or high dose, single or two shots; roughly five received placebo; per-sample allocation not given. Sampling was done on day 63 after the first vaccine or placebo injection. The CDR3 is made up of 15 amino acids. V was pared by 3 bases and J by 1 base, with 2 bases of the junction left unmatched. Germline CDR1 is SGHDT and CDR2 is YYEEEE.

This sequence originates from a person between 18 and 59 years old who received the Ad26.COV2.S COVID-19 vaccine or a placebo. The material sequenced was peripheral blood, taken in a trial of Ad26.COV2.S vaccine versus placebo. The gene calls are TRBV5-6 and TRBJ2-3, with 10 nucleotides matching TRBD2. The CDR3 DNA follows: TGTGCCAGCAGCTCCGGGACTAGCGGCACAGATACGCAGTATTTT. Its protein product is CASSSGTSGTDTQYF.